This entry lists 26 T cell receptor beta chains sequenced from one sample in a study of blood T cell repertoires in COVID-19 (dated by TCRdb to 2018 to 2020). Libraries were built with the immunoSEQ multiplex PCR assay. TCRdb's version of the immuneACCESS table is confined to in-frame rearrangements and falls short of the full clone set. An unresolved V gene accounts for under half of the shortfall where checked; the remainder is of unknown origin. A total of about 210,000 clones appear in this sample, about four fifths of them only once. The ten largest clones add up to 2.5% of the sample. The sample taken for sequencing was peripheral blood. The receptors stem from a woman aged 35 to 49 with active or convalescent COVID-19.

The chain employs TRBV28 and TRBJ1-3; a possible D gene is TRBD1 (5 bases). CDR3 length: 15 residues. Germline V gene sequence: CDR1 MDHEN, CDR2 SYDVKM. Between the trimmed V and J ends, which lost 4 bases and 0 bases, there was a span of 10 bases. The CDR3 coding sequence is TGTGCCAGCAGTTCCTCAGGGTACTCTGGAAACACCATATATTTT. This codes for CASSSSGYSGNTIYF.

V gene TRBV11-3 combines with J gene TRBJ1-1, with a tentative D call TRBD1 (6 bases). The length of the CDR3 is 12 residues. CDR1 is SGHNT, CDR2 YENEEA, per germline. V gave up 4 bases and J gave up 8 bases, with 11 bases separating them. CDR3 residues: CASSSRQAEAFF. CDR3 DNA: TGTGCCAGCAGCTCCCGACAGGCCGAAGCTTTCTTT.

CDR3 DNA sequence: TGTGCCAGCAGCTTAGAACGGGAAAAACTGTTTTTT. This codes for CASSLEREKLFF. V is TRBV13 and J is TRBJ1-4; D unresolved. Trimming cost V 1 base and J 8 bases, with 5 bases left between them. This CDR3 comprises 12 residues. Germline V gives CDR1 PRHDT, CDR2 FYEKMQ (reference sequence).

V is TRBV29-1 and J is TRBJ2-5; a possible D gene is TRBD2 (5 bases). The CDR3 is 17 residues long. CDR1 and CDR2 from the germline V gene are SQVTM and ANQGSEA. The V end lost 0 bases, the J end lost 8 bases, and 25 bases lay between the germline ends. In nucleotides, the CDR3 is TGCAGCGTTGAAGATCTTCACGAGACTAACCCGTCGTTTACCCAGTACTTC. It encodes CSVEDLHETNPSFTQYF. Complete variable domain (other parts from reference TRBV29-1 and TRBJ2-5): SAVISQKPSRDICQRGTSLTIQCQVDSQVTMMFWYRQQPGQSLTLIATANQGSEATYESGFVIDKFPISRPNLTFSTLTVSNMSPEDSSIYLCSVEDLHETNPSFTQYFGPGTRLLVL.

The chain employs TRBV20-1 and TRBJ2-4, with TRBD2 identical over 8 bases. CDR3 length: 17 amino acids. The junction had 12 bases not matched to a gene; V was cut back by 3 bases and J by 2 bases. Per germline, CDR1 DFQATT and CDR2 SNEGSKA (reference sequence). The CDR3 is CSASSLGSGRTKNIQYF. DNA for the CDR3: TGCAGTGCTAGTTCACTCGGGAGCGGGAGAACCAAAAACATTCAGTACTTC.

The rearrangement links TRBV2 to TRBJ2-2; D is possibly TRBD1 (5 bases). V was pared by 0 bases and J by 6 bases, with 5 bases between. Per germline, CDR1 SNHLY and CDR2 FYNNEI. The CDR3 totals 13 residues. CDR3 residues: CASSEAGAGELFF. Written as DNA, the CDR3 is TGTGCCAGCAGTGAAGCAGGGGCCGGGGAGCTGTTTTTT.

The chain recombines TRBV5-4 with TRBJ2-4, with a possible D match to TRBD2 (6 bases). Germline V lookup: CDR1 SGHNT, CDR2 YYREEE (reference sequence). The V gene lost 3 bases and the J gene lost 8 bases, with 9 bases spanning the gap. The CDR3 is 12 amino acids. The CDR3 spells CASSWGEDIQYF. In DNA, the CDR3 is TGTGCCAGCAGCTGGGGGGAGGACATTCAGTACTTC.

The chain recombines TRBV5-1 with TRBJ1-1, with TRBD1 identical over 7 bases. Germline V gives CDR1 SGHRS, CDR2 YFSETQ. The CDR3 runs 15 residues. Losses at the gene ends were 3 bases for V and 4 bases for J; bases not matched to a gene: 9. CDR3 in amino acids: CASSSTTGSGTEAFF. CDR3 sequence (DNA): TGCGCCAGCAGCTCGACGACAGGGTCGGGCACTGAAGCTTTCTTT. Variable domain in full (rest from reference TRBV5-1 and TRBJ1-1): KAGVTQTPRYLIKTRGQQVTLSCSPISGHRSVSWYQQTPGQGLQFLFEYFSETQRNKGNFPGRFSGRQFSNSRSEMNVSTLELGDSALYLCASSSTTGSGTEAFFGQGTRLTVV.

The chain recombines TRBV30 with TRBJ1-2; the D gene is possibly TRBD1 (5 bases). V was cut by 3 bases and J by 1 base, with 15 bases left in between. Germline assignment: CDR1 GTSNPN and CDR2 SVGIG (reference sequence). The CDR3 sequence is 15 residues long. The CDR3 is CAWRSTGTLNYGYTF. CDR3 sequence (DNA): TGTGCCTGGAGATCTACAGGAACTCTTAACTATGGCTACACCTTC.

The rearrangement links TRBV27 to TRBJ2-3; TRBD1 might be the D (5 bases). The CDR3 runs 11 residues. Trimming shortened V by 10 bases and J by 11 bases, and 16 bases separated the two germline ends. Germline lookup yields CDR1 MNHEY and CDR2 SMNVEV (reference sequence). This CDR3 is CAILIGVRQYF. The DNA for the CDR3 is TGTGCCATTTTGATAGGGGTCAGGCAGTATTTT.

Written as DNA, the CDR3 is TGTGCCAGCAGCCGTTCCACCGGGGAGCTGTTTTTT. Amino acids: CASSRSTGELFF. The chain combines TRBV5-4 with TRBJ2-2; no clear D gene. V was clipped by 4 bases and J by 4 bases, with 5 bases between them. The germline gives CDR1 SGHNT, CDR2 YYREEE (reference sequence). The CDR3 runs to 12 residues. Filled out from reference TRBV5-4 and TRBJ2-2, the complete variable domain reads ETGVTQSPTHLIKTRGQQVTLRCSSQSGHNTVSWYQQALGQGPQFIFQYYREEENGRGNFPPRFSGLQFPNYSSELNVNALELDDSALYLCASSRSTGELFFGEGSRLTVL.

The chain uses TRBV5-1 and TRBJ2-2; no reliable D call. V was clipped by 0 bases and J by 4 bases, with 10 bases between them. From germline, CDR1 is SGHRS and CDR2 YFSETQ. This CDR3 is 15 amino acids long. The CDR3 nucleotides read TGCGCCAGCAGCTTGGTCGGATCGGGCACCGGGGAGCTGTTTTTT. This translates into CASSLVGSGTGELFF. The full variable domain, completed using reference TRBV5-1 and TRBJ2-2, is KAGVTQTPRYLIKTRGQQVTLSCSPISGHRSVSWYQQTPGQGLQFLFEYFSETQRNKGNFPGRFSGRQFSNSRSEMNVSTLELGDSALYLCASSLVGSGTGELFFGEGSRLTVL.

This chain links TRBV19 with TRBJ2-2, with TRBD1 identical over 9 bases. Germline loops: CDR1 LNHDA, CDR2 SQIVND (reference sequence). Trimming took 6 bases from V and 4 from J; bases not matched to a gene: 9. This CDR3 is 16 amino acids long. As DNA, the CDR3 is TGTGCCAGTAGCAATACCCGACAGGGGGTCACCGGGGAGCTGTTTTTT. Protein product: CASSNTRQGVTGELFF.

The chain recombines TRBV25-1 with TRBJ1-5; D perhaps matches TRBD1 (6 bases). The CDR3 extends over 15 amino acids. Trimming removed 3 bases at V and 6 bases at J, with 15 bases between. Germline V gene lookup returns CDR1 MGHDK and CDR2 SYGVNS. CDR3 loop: CASSEGQGWVQPQHF. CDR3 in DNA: TGTGCCAGCAGTGAGGGGCAGGGGTGGGTTCAGCCCCAGCATTTT.

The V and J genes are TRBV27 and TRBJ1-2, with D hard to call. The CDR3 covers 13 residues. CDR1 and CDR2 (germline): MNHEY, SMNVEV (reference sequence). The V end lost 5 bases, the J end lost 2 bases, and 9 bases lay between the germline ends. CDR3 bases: TGTGCCAGCAGTCCGACTGCGAACTATGGCTACACCTTC. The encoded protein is CASSPTANYGYTF.

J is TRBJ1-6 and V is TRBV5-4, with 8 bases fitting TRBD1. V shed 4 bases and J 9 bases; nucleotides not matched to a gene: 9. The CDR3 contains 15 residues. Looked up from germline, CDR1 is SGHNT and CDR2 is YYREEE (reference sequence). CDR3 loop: CASSPVDREGSPLHF. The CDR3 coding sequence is TGTGCCAGCAGCCCCGTGGACAGGGAAGGTTCACCCCTCCACTTT.

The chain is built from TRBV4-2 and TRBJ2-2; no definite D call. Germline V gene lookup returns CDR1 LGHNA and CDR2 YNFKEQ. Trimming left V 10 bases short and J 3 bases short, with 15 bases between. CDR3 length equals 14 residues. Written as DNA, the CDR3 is TGTGCCACCCGAAAGCAAGGAGACACCGGGGAGCTGTTTTTT. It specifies CATRKQGDTGELFF.

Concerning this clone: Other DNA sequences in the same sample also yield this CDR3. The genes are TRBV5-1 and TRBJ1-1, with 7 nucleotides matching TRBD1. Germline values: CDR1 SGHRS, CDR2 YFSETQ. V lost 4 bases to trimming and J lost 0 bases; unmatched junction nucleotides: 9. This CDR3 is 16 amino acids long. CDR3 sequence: CASSLGNRGMNTEAFF. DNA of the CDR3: TGCGCCAGCAGCCTCGGTAACAGGGGTATGAACACTGAAGCTTTCTTT.

CDR3 sequence (DNA): TGTGCCACCAGCAGAGATAGGAGCTCCTACAATGAGCAGTTCTTC. Encoded protein: CATSRDRSSYNEQFF. This chain connects TRBV15 to TRBJ2-1; D unresolved. V was pared by 0 bases and J by 0 bases, with 6 bases between. The CDR3 has 15 amino acids. CDR1 is LNHNV, CDR2 YYDKDF, per germline (reference sequence).

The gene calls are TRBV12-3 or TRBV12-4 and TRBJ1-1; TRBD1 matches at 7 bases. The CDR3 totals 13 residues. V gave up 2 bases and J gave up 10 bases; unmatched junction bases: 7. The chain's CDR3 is CASSLRRQGRAFF. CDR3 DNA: TGTGCCAGCAGTTTAAGGCGACAGGGTAGAGCTTTCTTT.

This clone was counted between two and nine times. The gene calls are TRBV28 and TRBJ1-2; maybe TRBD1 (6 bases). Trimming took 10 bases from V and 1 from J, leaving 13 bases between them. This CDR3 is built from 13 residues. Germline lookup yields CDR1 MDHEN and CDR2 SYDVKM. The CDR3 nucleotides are TGTGCCAACCAGGACAGCTTTAACTATGGCTACACCTTC. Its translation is CANQDSFNYGYTF.

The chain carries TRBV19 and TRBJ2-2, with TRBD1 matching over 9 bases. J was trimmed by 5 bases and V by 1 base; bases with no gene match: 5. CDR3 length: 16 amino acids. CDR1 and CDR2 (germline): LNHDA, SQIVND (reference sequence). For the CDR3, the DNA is TGTGCCAGTAGTATAGCGGGACAGGGTTTAACCGGGGAGCTGTTTTTT. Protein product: CASSIAGQGLTGELFF.

The CDR3 sequence is CAISESLAGKETQYF. In DNA form, the CDR3 reads TGTGCCATCAGTGAGTCACTAGCGGGGAAAGAGACCCAGTACTTC. The gene calls are TRBV10-3 and TRBJ2-5, with TRBD2 identical over 10 bases. CDR1 and CDR2 from the germline V gene are ENHRY and SYGVKD. This CDR3 has 15 amino acids. The junction had 1 base not matched to a gene; V was cut back by 0 bases and J by 3 bases.

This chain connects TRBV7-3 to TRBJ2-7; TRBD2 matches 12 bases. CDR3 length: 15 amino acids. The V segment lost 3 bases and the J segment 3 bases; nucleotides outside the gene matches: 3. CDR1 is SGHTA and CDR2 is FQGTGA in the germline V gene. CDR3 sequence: CASSFGLAGYYEQYF. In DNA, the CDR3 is TGTGCCAGCAGCTTTGGACTAGCGGGGTACTACGAGCAGTACTTC.

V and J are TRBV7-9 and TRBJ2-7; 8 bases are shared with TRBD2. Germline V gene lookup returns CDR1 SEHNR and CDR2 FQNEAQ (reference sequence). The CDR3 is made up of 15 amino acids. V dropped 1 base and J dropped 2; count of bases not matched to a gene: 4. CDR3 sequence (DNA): TGTGCCAGCAGCTTAGATTCGGGGGGGACCTACGAGCAGTACTTC. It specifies CASSLDSGGTYEQYF.

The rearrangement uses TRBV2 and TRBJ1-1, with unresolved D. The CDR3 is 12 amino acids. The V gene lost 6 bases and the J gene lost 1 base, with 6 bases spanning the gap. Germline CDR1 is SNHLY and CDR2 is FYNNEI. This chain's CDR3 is CASREGNTEAFF. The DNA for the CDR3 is TGTGCCAGCAGGGAGGGGAACACTGAAGCTTTCTTT.